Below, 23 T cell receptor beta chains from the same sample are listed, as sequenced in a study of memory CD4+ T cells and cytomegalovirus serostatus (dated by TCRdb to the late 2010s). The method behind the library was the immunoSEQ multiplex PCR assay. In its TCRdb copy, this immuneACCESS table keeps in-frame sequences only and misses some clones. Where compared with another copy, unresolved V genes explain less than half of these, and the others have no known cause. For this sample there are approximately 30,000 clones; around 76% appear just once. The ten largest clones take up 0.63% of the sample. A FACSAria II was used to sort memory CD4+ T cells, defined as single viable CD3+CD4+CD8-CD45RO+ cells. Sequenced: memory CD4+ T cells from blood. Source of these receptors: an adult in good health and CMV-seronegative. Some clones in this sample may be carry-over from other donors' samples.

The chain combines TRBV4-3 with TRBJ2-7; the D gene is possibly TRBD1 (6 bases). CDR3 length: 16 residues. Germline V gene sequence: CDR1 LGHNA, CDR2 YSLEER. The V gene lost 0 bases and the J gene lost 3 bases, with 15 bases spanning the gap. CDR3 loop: CASSQDRPGHLYEQYF. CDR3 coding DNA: TGCGCCAGCAGCCAAGATAGGCCGGGACACCTCTACGAGCAGTACTTC.

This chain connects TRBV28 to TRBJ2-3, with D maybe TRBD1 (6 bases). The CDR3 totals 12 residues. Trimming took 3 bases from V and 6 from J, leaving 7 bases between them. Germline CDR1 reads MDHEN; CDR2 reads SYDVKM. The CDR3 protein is CASSLGADTQYF. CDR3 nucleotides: TGTGCCAGCAGTTTGGGGGCGGATACGCAGTATTTT.

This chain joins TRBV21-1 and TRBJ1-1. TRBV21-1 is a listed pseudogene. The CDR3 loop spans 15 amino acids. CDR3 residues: CASSKALKMNTEAFF. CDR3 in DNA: TGTGCCAGCAGCAAAGCGCTCAAAATGAACACTGAAGCTTTCTTT.

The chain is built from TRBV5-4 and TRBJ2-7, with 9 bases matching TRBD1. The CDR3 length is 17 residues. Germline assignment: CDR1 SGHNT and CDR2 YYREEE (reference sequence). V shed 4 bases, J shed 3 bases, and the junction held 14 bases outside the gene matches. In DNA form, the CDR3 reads TGTGCCAGCAGCCCAGAAACTGGGACAGGGTCTGGCTACGAGCAGTACTTC. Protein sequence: CASSPETGTGSGYEQYF. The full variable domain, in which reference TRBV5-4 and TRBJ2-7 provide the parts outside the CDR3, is ETGVTQSPTHLIKTRGQQVTLRCSSQSGHNTVSWYQQALGQGPQFIFQYYREEENGRGNFPPRFSGLQFPNYSSELNVNALELDDSALYLCASSPETGTGSGYEQYFGPGTRLTVT.

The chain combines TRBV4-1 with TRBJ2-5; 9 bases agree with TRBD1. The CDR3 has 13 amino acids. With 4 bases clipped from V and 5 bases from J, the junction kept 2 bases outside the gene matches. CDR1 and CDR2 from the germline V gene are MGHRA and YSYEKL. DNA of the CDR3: TGCGCCAGCAGCCTTGGACAGGGGGAGACCCAGTACTTC. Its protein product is CASSLGQGETQYF.

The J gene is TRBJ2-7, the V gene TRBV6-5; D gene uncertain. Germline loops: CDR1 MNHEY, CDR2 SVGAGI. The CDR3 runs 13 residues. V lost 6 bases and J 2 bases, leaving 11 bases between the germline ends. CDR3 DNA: TGTGCCAGCAGAGGGTTAGAAACCTACGAGCAGTACTTC. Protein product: CASRGLETYEQYF.

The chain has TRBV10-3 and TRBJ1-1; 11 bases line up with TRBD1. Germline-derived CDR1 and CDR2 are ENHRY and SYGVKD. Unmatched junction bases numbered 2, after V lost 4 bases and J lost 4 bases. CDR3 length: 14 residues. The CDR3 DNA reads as TGTGCCATCAGTGTTGGGACAGGGGGCACTGAAGCTTTCTTT. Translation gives CAISVGTGGTEAFF.

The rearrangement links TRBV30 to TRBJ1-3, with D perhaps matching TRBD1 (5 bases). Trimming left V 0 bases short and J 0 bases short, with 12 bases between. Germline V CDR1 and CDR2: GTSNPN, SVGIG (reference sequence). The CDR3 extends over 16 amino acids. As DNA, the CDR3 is TGTGCCTGGAGTGTCTGGGCAGGGAGCTCTGGAAACACCATATATTTT. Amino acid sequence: CAWSVWAGSSGNTIYF.

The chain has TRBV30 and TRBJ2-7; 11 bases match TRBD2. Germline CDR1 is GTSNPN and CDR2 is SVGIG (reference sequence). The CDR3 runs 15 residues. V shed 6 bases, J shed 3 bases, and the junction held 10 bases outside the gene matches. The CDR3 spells CACTSSGGFRYEQYF. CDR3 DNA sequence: TGTGCCTGTACGTCTAGCGGGGGGTTCCGCTACGAGCAGTACTTC. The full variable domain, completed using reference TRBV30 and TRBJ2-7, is SQTIHQWPATLVQPVGSPLSLECTVEGTSNPNLYWYRQAAGRGLQLLFYSVGIGQISSEVPQNLSASRPQDRQFILSSKKLLLSDSGFYLCACTSSGGFRYEQYFGPGTRLTVT.

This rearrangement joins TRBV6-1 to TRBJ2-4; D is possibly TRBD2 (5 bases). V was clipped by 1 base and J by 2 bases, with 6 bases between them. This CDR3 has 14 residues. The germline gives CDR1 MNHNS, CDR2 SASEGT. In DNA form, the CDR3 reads TGTGCCAGCAGTGAAGGAGGGACCAAAAACATTCAGTACTTC. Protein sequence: CASSEGGTKNIQYF.

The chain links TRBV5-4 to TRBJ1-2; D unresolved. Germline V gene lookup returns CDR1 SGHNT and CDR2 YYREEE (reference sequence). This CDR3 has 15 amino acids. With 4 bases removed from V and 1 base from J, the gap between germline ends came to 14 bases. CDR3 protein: CASSAGRENNYGYTF. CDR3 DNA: TGTGCCAGCAGCGCCGGGAGAGAAAATAACTATGGCTACACCTTC.

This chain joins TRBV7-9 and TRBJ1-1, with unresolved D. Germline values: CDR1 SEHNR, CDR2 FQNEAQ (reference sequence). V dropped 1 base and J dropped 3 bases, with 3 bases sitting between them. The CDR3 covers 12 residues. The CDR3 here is CASSLVHTEAFF. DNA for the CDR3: TGTGCCAGCAGCTTAGTCCACACTGAAGCTTTCTTT.

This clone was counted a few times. Written as DNA, the CDR3 is TGTGCCAGCAGCCAAGGTGGCCAGGCCTACGAGCAGTACTTC. This gives the protein CASSQGGQAYEQYF. This chain links TRBV4-2 with TRBJ2-7; D ambiguous. This CDR3 spans 14 amino acids. With 1 base removed from V and 2 bases from J, the gap between germline ends came to 9 bases. The germline gives CDR1 LGHNA, CDR2 YNFKEQ.

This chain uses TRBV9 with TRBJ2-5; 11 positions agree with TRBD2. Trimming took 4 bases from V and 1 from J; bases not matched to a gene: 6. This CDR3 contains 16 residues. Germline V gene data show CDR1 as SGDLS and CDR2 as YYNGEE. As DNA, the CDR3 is TGTGCCAGCAGCTACGGGACTAGCGGTATCCAAGAGACCCAGTACTTC. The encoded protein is CASSYGTSGIQETQYF. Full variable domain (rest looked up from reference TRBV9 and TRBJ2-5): DSGVTQTPKHLITATGQRVTLRCSPRSGDLSVYWYQQSLDQGLQFLIQYYNGEERAKGNILERFSAQQFPDLHSELNLSSLELGDSALYFCASSYGTSGIQETQYFGPGTRLLVL.

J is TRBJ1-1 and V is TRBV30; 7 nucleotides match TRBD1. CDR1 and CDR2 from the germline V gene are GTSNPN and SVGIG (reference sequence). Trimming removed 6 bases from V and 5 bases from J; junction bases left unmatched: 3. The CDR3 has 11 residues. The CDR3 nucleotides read TGTGCCTGCCACAGGGGAACTGAAGCTTTCTTT. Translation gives CACHRGTEAFF.

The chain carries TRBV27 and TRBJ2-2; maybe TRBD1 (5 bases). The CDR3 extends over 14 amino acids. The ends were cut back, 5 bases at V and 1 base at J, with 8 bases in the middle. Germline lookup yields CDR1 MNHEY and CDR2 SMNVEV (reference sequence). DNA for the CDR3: TGTGCCAGCAGTAAGACAGTGAACACCGGGGAGCTGTTTTTT. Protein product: CASSKTVNTGELFF.

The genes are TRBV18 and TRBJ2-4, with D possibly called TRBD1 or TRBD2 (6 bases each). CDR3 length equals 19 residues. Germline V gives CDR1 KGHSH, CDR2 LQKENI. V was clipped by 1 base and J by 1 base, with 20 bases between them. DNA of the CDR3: TGTGCCAGCTCACCACGGATTATATCGGGGGCTAGCGCCAAAAACATTCAGTACTTC. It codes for CASSPRIISGASAKNIQYF. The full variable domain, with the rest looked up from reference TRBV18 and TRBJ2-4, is NAGVMQNPRHLVRRRGQEARLRCSPMKGHSHVYWYRQLPEEGLKFMVYLQKENIIDESGMPKERFSAEFPKEGPSILRIQQVVRGDSAAYFCASSPRIISGASAKNIQYFGAGTRLSVL.

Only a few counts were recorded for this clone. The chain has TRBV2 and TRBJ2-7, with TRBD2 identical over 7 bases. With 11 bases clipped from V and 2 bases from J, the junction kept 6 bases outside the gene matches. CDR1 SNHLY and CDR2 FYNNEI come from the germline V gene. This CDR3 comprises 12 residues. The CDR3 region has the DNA TGTGCCTCCGGGAGGAATACCTACGAGCAGTACTTC. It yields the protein CASGRNTYEQYF.

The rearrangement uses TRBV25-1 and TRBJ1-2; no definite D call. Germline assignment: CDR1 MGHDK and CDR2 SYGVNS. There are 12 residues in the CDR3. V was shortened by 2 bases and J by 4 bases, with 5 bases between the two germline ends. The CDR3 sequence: CASSEDRYGYTF. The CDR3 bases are TGTGCCAGCAGTGAAGACCGCTATGGCTACACCTTC.

In nucleotides, the CDR3 is TGTGCCAGCAGTGGCACCGGGACATTCCGCACAGATACGCAGTATTTT. Translation: CASSGTGTFRTDTQYF. The rearrangement uses TRBV6-1 and TRBJ2-3, with a possible D match to TRBD1 (6 bases). The V end lost 4 bases, the J end lost 1 base, and 15 bases lay between the germline ends. This CDR3 comprises 16 residues. Germline loops: CDR1 MNHNS, CDR2 SASEGT.

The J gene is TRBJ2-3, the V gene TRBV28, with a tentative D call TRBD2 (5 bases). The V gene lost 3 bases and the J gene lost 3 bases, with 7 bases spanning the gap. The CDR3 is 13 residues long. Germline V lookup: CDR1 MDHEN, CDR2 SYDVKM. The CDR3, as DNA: TGTGCCAGCAGTTTCACGGGAACAGATACGCAGTATTTT. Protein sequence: CASSFTGTDTQYF. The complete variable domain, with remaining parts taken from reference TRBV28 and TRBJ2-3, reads DVKVTQSSRYLVKRTGEKVFLECVQDMDHENMFWYRQDPGLGLRLIYFSYDVKMKEKGDIPEGYSVSREKKERFSLILESASTNQTSMYLCASSFTGTDTQYFGPGTRLTVL.

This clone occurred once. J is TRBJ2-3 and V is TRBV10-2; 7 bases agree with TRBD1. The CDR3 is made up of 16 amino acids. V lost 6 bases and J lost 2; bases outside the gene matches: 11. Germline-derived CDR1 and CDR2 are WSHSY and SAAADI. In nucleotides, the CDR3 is TGCGCCAGCAGCGATGGGTGGGACAGACTCACAGATACGCAGTATTTT. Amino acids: CASSDGWDRLTDTQYF.

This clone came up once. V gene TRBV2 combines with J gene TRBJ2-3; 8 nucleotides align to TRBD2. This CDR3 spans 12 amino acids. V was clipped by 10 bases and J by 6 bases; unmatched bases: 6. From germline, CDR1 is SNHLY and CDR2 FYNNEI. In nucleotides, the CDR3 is TGTGCCACGCGGGGGGCCCTTGATACGCAGTATTTT. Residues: CATRGALDTQYF.